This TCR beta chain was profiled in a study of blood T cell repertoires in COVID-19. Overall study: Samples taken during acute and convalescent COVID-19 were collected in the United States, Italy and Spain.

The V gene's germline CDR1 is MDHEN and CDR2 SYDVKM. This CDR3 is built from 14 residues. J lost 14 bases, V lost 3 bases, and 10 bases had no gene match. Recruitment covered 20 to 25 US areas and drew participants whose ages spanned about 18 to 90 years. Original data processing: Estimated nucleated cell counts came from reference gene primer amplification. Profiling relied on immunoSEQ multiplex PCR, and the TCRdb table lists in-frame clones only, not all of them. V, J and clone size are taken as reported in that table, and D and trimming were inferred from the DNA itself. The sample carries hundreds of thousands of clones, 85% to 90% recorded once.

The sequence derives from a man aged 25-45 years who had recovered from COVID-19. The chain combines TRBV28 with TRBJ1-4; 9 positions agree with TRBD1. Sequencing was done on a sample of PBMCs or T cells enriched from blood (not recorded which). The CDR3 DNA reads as TGTGCCAGCAGTTTCATCGACAGGGGGAAAGGGCTGTTTTTT. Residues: CASSFIDRGKGLFF.